The 29 T cell receptor beta chains below come from one sample, sequenced in a study of response to subunit inactivated influenza vaccine. TCRdb independently ran MiXCR on the RT-PCR reads; one entry per CDR3 protein. The sample holds about 700,000 distinct CDR3 sequences, 15% to 17% seen once. Specimen: PBMCs from blood, collected 11 to 12 days after vaccination. Receptor source: a man aged 50-60 years who received an inactivated influenza vaccine.

This clonotype showed up just a few times. CDR3 in DNA: TGTGCCAGCAGTCCCCCGGGGCTTTCCCTTAATCAGCCCCAGCATTTT. This encodes CASSPPGLSLNQPQHF. The chain couples TRBV12-3 or TRBV12-4 to TRBJ1-5, with D maybe TRBD1 (5 bases). The V end was cut by 5 bases, the J end by 4 bases, with 18 bases between. The CDR3 totals 16 residues.

The gene calls are TRBV20-1 and TRBJ1-1; D may be TRBD1 (6 bases). CDR1 and CDR2 from the germline V gene are DFQATT and SNEGSKA (reference sequence). The CDR3 is 11 residues long. V gave up 5 bases and J gave up 7 bases, with 11 bases separating them. CDR3 sequence reads: CSARTVYEAFF. The CDR3 DNA reads as TGCAGTGCTCGGACAGTCTATGAAGCTTTCTTT.

The J gene is TRBJ2-1, the V gene TRBV20-1, with 12 positions matching TRBD2. V gave up 3 bases and J gave up 9 bases; unmatched junction bases: 3. CDR1 and CDR2 from the germline V gene are DFQATT and SNEGSKA (reference sequence). The CDR3 has 13 amino acids. CDR3 in DNA: TGCAGTGCTAGTAAGACTAGCGGGGGTGAGCAGTTCTTC. This sequence encodes CSASKTSGGEQFF.

The rearrangement links TRBV29-1 to TRBJ2-5; D unresolved. This CDR3 contains 12 residues. V lost 5 bases and J 5 bases, leaving 12 bases between the germline ends. Germline assignment: CDR1 SQVTM and CDR2 ANQGSEA. This chain's CDR3 is CSVLVSRETQYF. The DNA of the CDR3 is TGCAGCGTTCTGGTCTCCCGGGAGACCCAGTACTTC.

This clonotype was counted many times. The chain joins TRBV10-3 to TRBJ2-3; D unresolved. The CDR3 runs to 11 residues. The germline V gene has CDR1 ENHRY and CDR2 SYGVKD. The V end was cut by 6 bases, the J end by 1 base, with 2 bases between. The CDR3 DNA is TGTGCCATCAGACGCACAGATACGCAGTATTTT. Its translation: CAIRRTDTQYF.

The sample holds a few counts of this clonotype. The CDR3 here is CASRQSQRPTDTQYF. DNA for the CDR3: TGTGCCAGCAGACAATCCCAGCGCCCCACAGATACGCAGTATTTT. The genes are TRBV6-4 and TRBJ2-3; D ambiguous. In germline, CDR1 is MRHNA, CDR2 SNTAGT. The V gene lost 6 bases and the J gene lost 2 bases, with 15 bases spanning the gap. The CDR3 is 15 amino acids.

Ten or more counts support this clonotype. This chain links TRBV7-6 with TRBJ1-1; D may be TRBD1 (6 bases). This CDR3 comprises 18 residues. The V gene lost 5 bases and the J gene lost 5 bases, with 27 bases spanning the gap. CDR1 is SGHVS, CDR2 FNYEAQ, per germline. In DNA form, the CDR3 reads TGTGCCAGCAGCCCTCGGGGACCCAGGGGACCTCGTGGTACTGAAGCTTTCTTT. Residues: CASSPRGPRGPRGTEAFF.

The genes are TRBV4-3 and TRBJ2-2; D is uncertain. Germline V gene data show CDR1 as LGHNA and CDR2 as YSLEER. The CDR3 length is 14 residues. Between the trimmed V and J ends, which lost 4 bases and 5 bases, there was a span of 11 bases. CDR3 coding DNA: TGCGCCAGCAGCCTGGGCAGTTTGACCGGGGAGCTGTTTTTT. It specifies CASSLGSLTGELFF.

The chain joins TRBV5-1 to TRBJ1-2; 7 positions agree with TRBD1. J was trimmed by 2 bases and V by 6 bases; bases with no gene match: 7. The germline gives CDR1 SGHRS, CDR2 YFSETQ. The CDR3 runs to 14 residues. CDR3 sequence: CASTTGGQNYGYTF. CDR3 sequence (DNA): TGCGCCAGCACCACCGGGGGACAGAACTATGGCTACACCTTC.

The chain couples TRBV15 to TRBJ2-1; D is tentatively TRBD1 or TRBD2 (5 bases each). V lost 0 bases, J lost 9 bases, and 21 bases lay in between. Germline assignment: CDR1 LNHNV and CDR2 YYDKDF (reference sequence). The CDR3 consists of 17 residues. CDR3 protein: CATSRDTGTIKVGEQFF. The CDR3 bases are TGTGCCACCAGCAGAGATACTGGGACCATCAAGGTTGGTGAGCAGTTCTTC.

This clonotype turned up a few times. The chain uses TRBV4-2 and TRBJ2-3, with TRBD2 as a possible D gene (7 bases). The CDR3 spans 15 residues. Looked up from germline, CDR1 is LGHNA and CDR2 is YNFKEQ. Trimming stripped 4 bases from V and 4 bases from J, with 15 bases between. Here the CDR3 reads CASSPGGAFPDTQYF. The CDR3 region has the DNA TGTGCCAGCAGCCCTGGGGGGGCCTTCCCAGATACGCAGTATTTT.

This clonotype appeared a few times. V is TRBV5-1 and J is TRBJ2-7; the D is unclear. Germline V gene data show CDR1 as SGHRS and CDR2 as YFSETQ. V gave up 2 bases and J gave up 2 bases, with 8 bases separating them. There are 13 residues in the CDR3. The CDR3 DNA sequence: TGCGCCAGCAGCTTCGAGTCTCCCTACGAGCAGTACTTC. Translated: CASSFESPYEQYF.

This chain links TRBV12-3 or TRBV12-4 with TRBJ1-3; D call uncertain. Trimming took 7 bases from V and 0 from J, leaving 22 bases between them. This CDR3 is built from 18 residues. As DNA, the CDR3 is TGTGCCAGCACTTCGGGCAGGCAGGCAGGCAGCTCTGGAAACACCATATATTTT. It specifies CASTSGRQAGSSGNTIYF.

This clonotype was counted only a few times. The rearrangement uses TRBV4-3 and TRBJ1-1; TRBD1 is a possible D gene (6 bases). The CDR3 length is 19 residues. CDR1 LGHNA and CDR2 YSLEER come from the germline V gene. Trimming took 1 base from V and 0 from J, leaving 21 bases between them. The CDR3 region has the DNA TGCGCCAGCAGCCAAGGTACAGGGACGGATTTACTCGTGAACACTGAAGCTTTCTTT. Amino acid sequence: CASSQGTGTDLLVNTEAFF.

The chain employs TRBV28 and TRBJ2-5, with D uncertain. Per germline, CDR1 MDHEN and CDR2 SYDVKM. Between the trimmed V and J ends, which lost 1 base and 2 bases, there was a span of 8 bases. This CDR3 spans 14 amino acids. The CDR3 spells CASSLFQTQETQYF. The CDR3 DNA reads TGTGCCAGCAGTTTATTTCAGACACAAGAGACCCAGTACTTC.

The rearrangement links TRBV15 to TRBJ2-4; maybe TRBD2 (5 bases). V dropped 1 base and J dropped 6 bases, with 13 bases sitting between them. CDR1 LNHNV and CDR2 YYDKDF come from the germline V gene (reference sequence). The CDR3 extends over 15 amino acids. In nucleotides, the CDR3 is TGTGCCACCAGCAGAGGTCGGGAACTGGGAAACATTCAGTACTTC. This encodes CATSRGRELGNIQYF.

This clonotype has at least ten counts. V and J are TRBV30 and TRBJ1-2; 7 bases match TRBD1. The germline V gene has CDR1 GTSNPN and CDR2 SVGIG (reference sequence). The trim removed 4 bases at V and 7 bases at J, leaving 12 bases unmatched. The CDR3 sequence is 14 residues long. This CDR3 reads CAWIPQGGRSGYTF. In DNA, the CDR3 is TGTGCCTGGATCCCGCAGGGGGGGCGATCTGGCTACACCTTC.

The chain combines TRBV4-3 with TRBJ1-4; no clear D. V lost 1 base, J lost 7 bases, and 10 bases lay in between. CDR3 length: 14 amino acids. In germline, CDR1 is LGHNA, CDR2 YSLEER. CDR3 in amino acids: CASSQGGWGEKLFF. Here the CDR3 DNA reads TGCGCCAGCAGCCAAGGGGGATGGGGTGAAAAACTGTTTTTT.

This clonotype was seen at least ten times. The J gene is TRBJ2-7, the V gene TRBV5-1; 10 nucleotides agree with TRBD1. The CDR3 contains 14 residues. The J segment lost 3 bases and the V segment lost 4 bases, leaving 4 bases of the junction unmatched. Germline V gene data show CDR1 as SGHRS and CDR2 as YFSETQ. CDR3 in amino acids: CASSPDRGNYEQYF. The CDR3 nucleotides read TGCGCCAGCAGCCCGGACAGGGGGAACTACGAGCAGTACTTC.

The gene calls are TRBV19 and TRBJ2-4; no clear D. Trimming left V 6 bases short and J 2 bases short, with 14 bases between. CDR3 length: 15 amino acids. Germline values: CDR1 LNHDA, CDR2 SQIVND (reference sequence). The CDR3 DNA reads as TGTGCCAGTAGCCGCGACGAGGTCTCCAAAAACATTCAGTACTTC. Protein: CASSRDEVSKNIQYF. The full variable domain, in which reference TRBV19 and TRBJ2-4 provide the parts outside the CDR3, is DGGITQSPKYLFRKEGQNVTLSCEQNLNHDAMYWYRQDPGQGLRLIYYSQIVNDFQKGDIAEGYSVSREKKESFPLTVTSAQKNPTAFYLCASSRDEVSKNIQYFGAGTRLSVL.

This rearrangement joins TRBV2 to TRBJ2-1, with D hard to call. The ends were cut back, 3 bases at V and 9 bases at J, with 9 bases in the middle. The germline gives CDR1 SNHLY, CDR2 FYNNEI. This CDR3 contains 12 residues. The CDR3 reads CASSDPGPEQFF. The CDR3 nucleotides read TGTGCCAGCAGTGACCCCGGCCCTGAGCAGTTCTTC. Looking up the rest from reference TRBV2 and TRBJ2-1 gives the full variable domain: EPEVTQTPSHQVTQMGQEVILRCVPISNHLYFYWYRQILGQKVEFLVSFYNNEISEKSEIFDDQFSVERPDGSNFTLKIRSTKLEDSAMYFCASSDPGPEQFFGPGTRLTVL.

The chain joins TRBV6-2 or TRBV6-3 to TRBJ2-7, with 8 bases aligning to TRBD1. This CDR3 contains 14 residues. Germline CDR1 is MNHEY and CDR2 is SVGEGT. The V segment lost 6 bases and the J segment 2 bases; nucleotides outside the gene matches: 6. The CDR3 DNA reads as TGTGCCAGCAGCAAGGACAGGGTAGCCTACGAGCAGTACTTC. Translating it yields CASSKDRVAYEQYF.

This clonotype was counted only a few times. The genes are TRBV5-4 and TRBJ2-2, with TRBD1 matching over 8 bases. Germline loops: CDR1 SGHNT, CDR2 YYREEE (reference sequence). Unmatched junction bases numbered 5, after V lost 6 bases and J lost 1 base. The CDR3 loop spans 15 amino acids. CDR3 in amino acids: CASIGDRKNTGELFF. In nucleotides, the CDR3 is TGTGCCAGCATCGGGGACAGGAAGAACACCGGGGAGCTGTTTTTT.

J is TRBJ2-4 and V is TRBV28; the match to TRBD1 covers 7 bases. Germline CDR1 and CDR2: MDHEN and SYDVKM. This CDR3 has 13 amino acids. V shed 6 bases, J shed 6 bases, and the junction held 5 bases outside the gene matches. CDR3 DNA sequence: TGTGCCAGCAGACAGGGGTCTGGAAACATTCAGTACTTC. This gives the protein CASRQGSGNIQYF.

This clonotype was seen many times. The chain employs TRBV7-9 and TRBJ2-4, with 7 bases that match TRBD1. After removal of 7 bases from V and 9 bases from J, the junction contained 6 bases not matched to a gene. CDR1 is SEHNR and CDR2 is FQNEAQ in the germline V gene (reference sequence). The CDR3 is 12 residues long. The CDR3 protein is CASKQGESIQYF. CDR3 DNA sequence: TGTGCCAGCAAGCAGGGGGAAAGCATTCAGTACTTC.

The V gene is TRBV4-3, the J gene TRBJ2-1, with a weak D call TRBD2 (5 bases). Germline CDR1 LGHNA, CDR2 YSLEER. The germline V and J ends were trimmed by 2 bases and 8 bases, with 13 bases remaining between them. The CDR3 is 14 amino acids. The CDR3 loop reads CASSQRLASDEQFF. The CDR3 nucleotides are TGCGCCAGCAGCCAAAGGTTAGCGTCTGATGAGCAGTTCTTC.

The genes are TRBV27 and TRBJ2-1; no definite D call. The germline V gene encodes CDR1 MNHEY and CDR2 SMNVEV (reference sequence). The CDR3 extends over 13 amino acids. Between the trimmed V and J ends, which lost 2 bases and 7 bases, there was a span of 9 bases. CDR3 DNA sequence: TGTGCCAGCAGTTTAGATCGGTGGAATGAGCAGTTCTTC. It codes for CASSLDRWNEQFF.

This clonotype was found many times. The rearrangement joins TRBV5-6 to TRBJ2-3, with D possibly TRBD2 on 5 matching bases. The germline V gene encodes CDR1 SGHDT and CDR2 YYEEEE. The CDR3 has 14 amino acids. Trimming took off 0 bases at V and 6 bases at J, with 11 bases between the two ends. In nucleotides, the CDR3 is TGTGCCAGCAGCTTGGGGGTGGGAGCGGATACGCAGTATTTT. Protein sequence: CASSLGVGADTQYF.

This clonotype was counted ten times or more. This rearrangement joins TRBV11-1 to TRBJ1-1; weak D call: TRBD1 (6 bases). V was shortened by 5 bases and J by 5 bases, with 12 bases between the two germline ends. CDR3 length equals 13 residues. The germline V gene has CDR1 SGHAT and CDR2 FQDESV (reference sequence). The CDR3 sequence is CASSPYRETEAFF. The CDR3 bases are TGTGCCAGCAGCCCATACAGGGAGACTGAAGCTTTCTTT.